Sequencing of this T cell receptor beta chain was carried out in a study of cytomegalovirus exposure and HLA in healthy donors. The overall study: Out of 170 million or so T cells, an earlier analysis found 117 million unique TCR beta sequences in total.

Unmatched junction bases numbered 15, after V lost 0 bases and J lost 4 bases. The CDR3 consists of 18 residues. The V gene's germline CDR1 is SGHDT and CDR2 YYEEEE. Primers for the PCR totalled 60 Vbeta and 13 Jbeta. The data were produced by immunoSEQ multiplex PCR, yet TCRdb's version contains in-frame clones alone and is incomplete. The table has approximately 150,000 clones, over 70% seen once; the top ten hold more than 3%. The sequenced sample was PBMCs. This TCR came from a male donor in good health and CMV-seronegative. This chain links TRBV5-6 with TRBJ2-5; 7 bases are a match to TRBD2. For the CDR3, the DNA is TGTGCCAGCAGCTTGGCAACAGCGAGGGAGGGCACGGTAGAGACCCAGTACTTC. As protein: CASSLATAREGTVETQYF.